Sequencing of this T cell receptor beta chain was carried out in a study of CD8 T cells in Susac syndrome. Study-wide results and caveats: Clonal expansion involving Susac CD8+ cells peaked in TEMRA cells and active patients. As the study acknowledged, the number of individuals in its TCR sequencing and HLA analysis was relatively small. Around 15 Susac-specific public clones were found in total CD8+ repertoires and about 5 in CD8+ TEMRA repertoires.

With 3 bases removed from V and 0 bases from J, the gap between germline ends came to 6 bases. CDR3 size: 12 residues. Germline CDR1 and CDR2: GTSNPN and SVGIG (reference sequence). Regarding this clonotype: The antigen remains unidentified.

An amount of RNA that ranged from roughly 0.5 to 1 ug was reverse transcribed with random hexamers. TCRdb ran MiXCR on the immunoSEQ multiplex PCR reads and lists one entry per CDR3 protein. The sample lists tens of thousands of distinct CDR3 sequences, around 93% occurring once. The TCR originated in a human donor with Susac syndrome. This chain uses TRBV30 with TRBJ2-7; D is ambiguous. The sample comprised CD8+ T cells from PBMCs. CDR3 DNA: TGTGCCTGGAGCGGGCCCTCCTACGAGCAGTACTTC. Protein product: CAWSGPSYEQYF.